The clone carrying this T cell receptor beta chain was seen at least ten times. The antigen is undetermined. This sample was taken from a study of regulatory T cells in long-lasting Graves disease. Regarding the study as a whole: Persistent disease was associated with favored TRBV28 usage and with favored use of TRBJ1-2 and TRBJ2-5.

The time point is: newly diagnosed GD, antithyroid drugs for less than 3 months. The TCR library was made from RNA that had been extracted from PBMCs in TRIzol. The CDR3 covers 16 residues. The V end lost 3 bases, the J end lost 1 base, and 15 bases lay between the germline ends. Germline CDR1 reads LNHDA; CDR2 reads SQIVND (reference sequence). Arm-PCR of CDR3 regions with iRepertoire HTBI primers generated TCR beta libraries. In TCRdb, the multiplex PCR reads were re-called with MiXCR into one record per CDR3 protein. The repertoire holds about 520,000 distinct CDR3 sequences, with around 12% as singletons. The same sample was also used in a study of T cells in Graves' hyperthyroidism and ophthalmopathy.

The TCR was taken from a woman aged 25 to 39 with Graves disease. This material consisted of peripheral blood mononuclear cells (PBMCs), taken at new diagnosis, from a patient treated with antithyroid drugs. This rearrangement joins TRBV19 to TRBJ1-1; possibly TRBD1 for D (5 bases). The DNA of the CDR3 is TGTGCCAGTAGTATTCACCCAGGGCAGGGGAACACTGAAGCTTTCTTT. Translating it yields CASSIHPGQGNTEAFF.